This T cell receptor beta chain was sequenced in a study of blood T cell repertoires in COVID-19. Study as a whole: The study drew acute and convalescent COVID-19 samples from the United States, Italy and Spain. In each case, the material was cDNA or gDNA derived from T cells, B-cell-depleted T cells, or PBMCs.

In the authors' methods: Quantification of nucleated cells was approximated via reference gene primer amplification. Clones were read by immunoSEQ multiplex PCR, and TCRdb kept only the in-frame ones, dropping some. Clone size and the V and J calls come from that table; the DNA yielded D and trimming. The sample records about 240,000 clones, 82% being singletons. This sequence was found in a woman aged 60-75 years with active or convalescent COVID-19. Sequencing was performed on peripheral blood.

The CDR3 here is CASSSGGRKSTDTQYF. The CDR3 nucleotides are TGTGCCAGCAGCTCAGGGGGCCGGAAGAGCACAGATACGCAGTATTTT. J is TRBJ2-3 and V is TRBV5-6, with 8 nucleotides matching TRBD1. Trimming took 3 bases from V and 0 from J; bases not matched to a gene: 6. Germline lookup yields CDR1 SGHDT and CDR2 YYEEEE. The CDR3 totals 16 residues. The whole variable domain, filled in from reference TRBV5-6 and TRBJ2-3, reads DAGVTQSPTHLIKTRGQQVTLRCSPKSGHDTVSWYQQALGQGPQFIFQYYEEEERQRGNFPDRFSGHQFPNYSSELNVNALLLGDSALYLCASSSGGRKSTDTQYFGPGTRLTVL.